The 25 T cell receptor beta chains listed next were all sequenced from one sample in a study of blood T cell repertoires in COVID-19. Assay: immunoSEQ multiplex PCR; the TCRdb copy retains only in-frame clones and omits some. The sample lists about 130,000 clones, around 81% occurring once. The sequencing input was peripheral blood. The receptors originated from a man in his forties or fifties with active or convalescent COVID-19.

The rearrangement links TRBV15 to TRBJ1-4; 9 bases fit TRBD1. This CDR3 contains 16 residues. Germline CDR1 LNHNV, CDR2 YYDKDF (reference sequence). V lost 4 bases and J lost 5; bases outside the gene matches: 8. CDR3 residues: CATSILGQGGNEKLFF. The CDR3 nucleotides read TGTGCCACCAGCATACTGGGACAGGGTGGGAATGAAAAACTGTTTTTT.

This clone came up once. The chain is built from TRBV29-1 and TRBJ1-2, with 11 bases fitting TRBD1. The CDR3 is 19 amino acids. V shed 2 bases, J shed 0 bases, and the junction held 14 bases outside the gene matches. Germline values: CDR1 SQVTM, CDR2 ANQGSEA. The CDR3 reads CSVEMDRGPFFQANYGYTF. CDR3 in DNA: TGCAGCGTTGAAATGGACAGGGGGCCCTTCTTCCAAGCTAACTATGGCTACACCTTC. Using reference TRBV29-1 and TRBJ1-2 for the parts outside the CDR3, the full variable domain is SAVISQKPSRDICQRGTSLTIQCQVDSQVTMMFWYRQQPGQSLTLIATANQGSEATYESGFVIDKFPISRPNLTFSTLTVSNMSPEDSSIYLCSVEMDRGPFFQANYGYTFGSGTRLTVV.

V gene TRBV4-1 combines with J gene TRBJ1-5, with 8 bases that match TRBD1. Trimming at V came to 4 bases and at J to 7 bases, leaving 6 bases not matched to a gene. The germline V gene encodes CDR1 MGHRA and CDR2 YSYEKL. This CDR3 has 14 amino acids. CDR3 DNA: TGCGCCAGCAGCCCAGGACAGGGAGGGCAGCCCCAGCATTTT. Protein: CASSPGQGGQPQHF.

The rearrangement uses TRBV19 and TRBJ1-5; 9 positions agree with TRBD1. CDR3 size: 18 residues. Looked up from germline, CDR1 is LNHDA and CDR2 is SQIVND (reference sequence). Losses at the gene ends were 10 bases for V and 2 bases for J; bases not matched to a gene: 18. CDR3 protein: CATDYGQGPTWGNQPQHF. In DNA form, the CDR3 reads TGTGCCACCGATTATGGACAGGGGCCTACTTGGGGCAATCAGCCCCAGCATTTT.

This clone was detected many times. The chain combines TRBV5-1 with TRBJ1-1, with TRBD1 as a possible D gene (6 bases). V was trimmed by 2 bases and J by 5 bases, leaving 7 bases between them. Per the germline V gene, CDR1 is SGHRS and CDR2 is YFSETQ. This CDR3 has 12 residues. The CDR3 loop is CASSLTGTEAFF. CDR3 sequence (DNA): TGCGCCAGCAGCTTAACAGGGACTGAAGCTTTCTTT.

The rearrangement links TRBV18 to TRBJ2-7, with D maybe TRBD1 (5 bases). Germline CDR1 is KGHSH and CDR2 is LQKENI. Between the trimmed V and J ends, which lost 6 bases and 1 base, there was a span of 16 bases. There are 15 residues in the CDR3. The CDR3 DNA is TGTGCCAGCTCCCTTGACTTAGACAGATCCTACGAGCAGTACTTC. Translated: CASSLDLDRSYEQYF.

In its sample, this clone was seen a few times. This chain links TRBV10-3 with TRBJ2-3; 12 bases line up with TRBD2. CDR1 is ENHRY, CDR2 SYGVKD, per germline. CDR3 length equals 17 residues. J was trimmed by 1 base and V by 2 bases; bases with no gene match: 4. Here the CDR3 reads CAISETLAGGRTDTQYF. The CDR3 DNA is TGTGCCATCAGTGAGACACTAGCGGGGGGACGCACAGATACGCAGTATTTT.

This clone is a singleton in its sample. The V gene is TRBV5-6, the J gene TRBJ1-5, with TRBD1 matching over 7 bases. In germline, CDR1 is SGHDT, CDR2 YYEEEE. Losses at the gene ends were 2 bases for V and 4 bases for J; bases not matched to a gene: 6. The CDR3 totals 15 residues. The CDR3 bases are TGTGCCAGCAGCTTAGTTCAGGGGGTGAATCAGCCCCAGCATTTT. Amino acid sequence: CASSLVQGVNQPQHF. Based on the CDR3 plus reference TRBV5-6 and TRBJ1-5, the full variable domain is DAGVTQSPTHLIKTRGQQVTLRCSPKSGHDTVSWYQQALGQGPQFIFQYYEEEERQRGNFPDRFSGHQFPNYSSELNVNALLLGDSALYLCASSLVQGVNQPQHFGDGTRLSIL.

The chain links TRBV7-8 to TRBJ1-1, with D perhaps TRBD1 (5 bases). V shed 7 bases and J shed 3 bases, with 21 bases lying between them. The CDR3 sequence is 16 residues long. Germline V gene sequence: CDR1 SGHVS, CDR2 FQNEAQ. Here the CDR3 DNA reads TGTGCCAGCATCCTACGGGACTTTGGGGGAGACACTGAAGCTTTCTTT. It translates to CASILRDFGGDTEAFF. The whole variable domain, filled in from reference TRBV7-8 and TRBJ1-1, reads GAGVSQSPRYKVAKRGQDVALRCDPISGHVSLFWYQQALGQGPEFLTYFQNEAQLDKSGLPSDRFFAERPEGSVSTLKIQRTQQEDSAVYLCASILRDFGGDTEAFFGQGTRLTVV.

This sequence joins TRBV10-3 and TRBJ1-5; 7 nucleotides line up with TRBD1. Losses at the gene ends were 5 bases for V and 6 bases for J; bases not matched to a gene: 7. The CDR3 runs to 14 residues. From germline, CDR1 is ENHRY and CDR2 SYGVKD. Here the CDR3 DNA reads TGTGCCATCAGTTCCGGGACAGAGAGTCAGCCCCAGCATTTT. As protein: CAISSGTESQPQHF.

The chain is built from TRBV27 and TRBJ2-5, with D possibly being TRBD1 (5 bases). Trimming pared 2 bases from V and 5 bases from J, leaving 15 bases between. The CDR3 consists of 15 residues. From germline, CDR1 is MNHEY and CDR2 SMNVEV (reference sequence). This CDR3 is CASSLRGRLPETQYF. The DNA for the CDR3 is TGTGCCAGCAGTTTAAGGGGCCGGCTACCCGAGACCCAGTACTTC.

CDR3 loop: CASSLRGGYQETQYF. CDR3 bases: TGCGCCAGCAGTCTCCGCGGTGGGTACCAAGAGACCCAGTACTTC. V is TRBV5-1 and J is TRBJ2-5; D remains unclear. The CDR3 runs to 15 residues. Trimming took 5 bases from V and 0 from J, leaving 14 bases between them. Germline loops: CDR1 SGHRS, CDR2 YFSETQ.

The CDR3 loop reads CASSPTLAGANYGYTF. For the CDR3, the DNA is TGTGCCAGCTCACCTACTCTCGCCGGGGCTAACTATGGCTACACCTTC. The rearrangement joins TRBV18 to TRBJ1-2, with no clear D. The CDR3 extends over 16 amino acids. Germline V gene sequence: CDR1 KGHSH, CDR2 LQKENI. The V and J ends lost 3 bases and 0 bases respectively, with 14 bases between them.

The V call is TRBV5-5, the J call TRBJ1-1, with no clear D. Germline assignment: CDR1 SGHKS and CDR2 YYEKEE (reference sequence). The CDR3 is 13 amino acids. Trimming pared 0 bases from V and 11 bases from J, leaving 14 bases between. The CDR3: CASSLAKEGMAFF. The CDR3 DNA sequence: TGTGCCAGCAGCTTGGCCAAGGAGGGTATGGCTTTCTTT.

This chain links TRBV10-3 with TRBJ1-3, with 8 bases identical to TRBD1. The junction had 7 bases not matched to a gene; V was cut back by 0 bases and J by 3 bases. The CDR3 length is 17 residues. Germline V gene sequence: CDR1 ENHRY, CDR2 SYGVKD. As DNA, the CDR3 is TGTGCCATCAGTGAGTCGACGGACAGGGTCCGTGGAAACACCATATATTTT. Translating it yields CAISESTDRVRGNTIYF.

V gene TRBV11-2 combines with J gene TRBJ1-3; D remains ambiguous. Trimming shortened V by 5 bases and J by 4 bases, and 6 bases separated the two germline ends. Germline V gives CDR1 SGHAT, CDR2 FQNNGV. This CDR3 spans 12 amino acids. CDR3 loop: CASSRSGNTIYF. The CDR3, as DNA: TGTGCCAGCAGCCGGAGCGGAAACACCATATATTTT. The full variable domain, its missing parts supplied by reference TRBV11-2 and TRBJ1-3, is EAGVAQSPRYKIIEKRQSVAFWCNPISGHATLYWYQQILGQGPKLLIQFQNNGVVDDSQLPKDRFSAERLKGVDSTLKIQPAKLEDSAVYLCASSRSGNTIYFGEGSWLTVV.

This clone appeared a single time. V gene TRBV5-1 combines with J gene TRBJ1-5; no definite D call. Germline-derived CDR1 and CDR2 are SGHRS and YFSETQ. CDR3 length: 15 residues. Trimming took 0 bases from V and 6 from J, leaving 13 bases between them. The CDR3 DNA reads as TGCGCCAGCAGCTTGGGGTTCGATATCGGTCAGCCCCAGCATTTT. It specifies CASSLGFDIGQPQHF.

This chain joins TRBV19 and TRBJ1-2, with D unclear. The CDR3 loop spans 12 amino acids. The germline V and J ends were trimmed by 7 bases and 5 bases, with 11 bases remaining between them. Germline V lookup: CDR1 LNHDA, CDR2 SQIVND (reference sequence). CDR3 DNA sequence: TGTGCCAGTACCGCCTCAGGATATGGCTACACCTTC. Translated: CASTASGYGYTF.

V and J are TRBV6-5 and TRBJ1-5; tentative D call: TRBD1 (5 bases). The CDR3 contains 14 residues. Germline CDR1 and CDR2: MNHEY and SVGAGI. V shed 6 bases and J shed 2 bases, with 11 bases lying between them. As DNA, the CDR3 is TGTGCCAGCAGGCGGCCGGGGGGCAATCAGCCCCAGCATTTT. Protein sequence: CASRRPGGNQPQHF.

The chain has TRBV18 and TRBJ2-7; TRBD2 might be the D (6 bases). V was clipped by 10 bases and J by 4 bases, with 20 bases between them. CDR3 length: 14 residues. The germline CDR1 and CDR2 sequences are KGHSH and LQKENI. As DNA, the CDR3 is TGTGCCACCGAAGAATTGGGGGGTTCGTACGAGCAGTACTTC. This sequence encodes CATEELGGSYEQYF.

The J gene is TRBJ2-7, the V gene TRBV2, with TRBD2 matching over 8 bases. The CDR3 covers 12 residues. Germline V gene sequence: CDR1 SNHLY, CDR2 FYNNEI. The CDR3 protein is CVGGGQGYEQYF. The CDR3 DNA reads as TGTGTCGGCGGGGGGCAAGGCTACGAGCAGTACTTC.

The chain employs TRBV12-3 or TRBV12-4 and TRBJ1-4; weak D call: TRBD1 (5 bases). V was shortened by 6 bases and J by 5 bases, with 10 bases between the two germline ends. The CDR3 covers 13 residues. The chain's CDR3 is CASRTRQNEKLFF. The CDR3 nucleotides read TGTGCCAGCAGGACTCGACAGAATGAAAAACTGTTTTTT.

As DNA, the CDR3 is TGTGCCAGCAGCTTAGCGAGTTACAATGAGCAGTTCTTC. Translated: CASSLASYNEQFF. The rearrangement links TRBV7-9 to TRBJ2-1; D not certain. Trimming removed 0 bases at V and 4 bases at J, with 4 bases between. There are 13 residues in the CDR3. Germline V lookup: CDR1 SEHNR, CDR2 FQNEAQ (reference sequence). Combining the CDR3 with reference TRBV7-9 and TRBJ2-1 gives the whole variable domain DTGVSQNPRHKITKRGQNVTFRCDPISEHNRLYWYRQTLGQGPEFLTYFQNEAQLEKSRLLSDRFSAERPKGSFSTLEIQRTEQGDSAMYLCASSLASYNEQFFGPGTRLTVL.

The CDR3 loop reads CASGLEAGNSYEQYF. The DNA of the CDR3 is TGTGCTAGTGGTTTGGAAGCCGGGAACTCCTACGAGCAGTACTTC. The chain combines TRBV12-5 with TRBJ2-7; TRBD2 might be the D (5 bases). There are 15 residues in the CDR3. Trimming pared 1 base from V and 0 bases from J, leaving 10 bases between. Germline V gives CDR1 LGHNT, CDR2 FRNRAP.

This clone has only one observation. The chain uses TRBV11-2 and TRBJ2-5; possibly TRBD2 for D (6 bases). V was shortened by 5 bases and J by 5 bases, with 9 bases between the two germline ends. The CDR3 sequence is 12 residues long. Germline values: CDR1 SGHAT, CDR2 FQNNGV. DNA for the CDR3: TGTGCCAGCAGCGCAGGGAGGGAGACCCAGTACTTC. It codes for CASSAGRETQYF. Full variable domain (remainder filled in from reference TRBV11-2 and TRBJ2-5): EAGVAQSPRYKIIEKRQSVAFWCNPISGHATLYWYQQILGQGPKLLIQFQNNGVVDDSQLPKDRFSAERLKGVDSTLKIQPAKLEDSAVYLCASSAGRETQYFGPGTRLLVL.